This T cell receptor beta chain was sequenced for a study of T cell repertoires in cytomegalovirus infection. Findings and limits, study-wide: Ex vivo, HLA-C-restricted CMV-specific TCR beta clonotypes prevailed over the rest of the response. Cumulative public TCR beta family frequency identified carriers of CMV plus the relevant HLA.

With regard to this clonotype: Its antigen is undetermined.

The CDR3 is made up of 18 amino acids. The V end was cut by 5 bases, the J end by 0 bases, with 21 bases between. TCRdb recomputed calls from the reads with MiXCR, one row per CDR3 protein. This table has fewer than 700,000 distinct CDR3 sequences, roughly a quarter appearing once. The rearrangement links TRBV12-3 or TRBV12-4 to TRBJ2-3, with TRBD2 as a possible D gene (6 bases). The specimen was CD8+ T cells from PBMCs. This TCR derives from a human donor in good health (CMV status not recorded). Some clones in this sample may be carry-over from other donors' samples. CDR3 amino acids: CASSKPDRGGSSTDTQYF. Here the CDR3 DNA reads TGTGCCAGCAGTAAACCCGACCGTGGAGGGAGTAGCACAGATACGCAGTATTTT.